This T cell receptor beta chain came from a study of regulatory T cells in long-lasting Graves disease. Study results and limitations: The study found persistent patients shared more public clonotypes (approximately 2,700) than new patients (around 1,000).

Specified time point: newly diagnosed GD, antithyroid drugs for less than 3 months. TCR sequences were obtained from RNA taken from PBMCs. This clonotype was counted ten times or more. The antigen remains unidentified. CDR3 regions were amplified by Arm-PCR using iRepertoire HTBI primers to build TCR beta libraries. TCRdb re-called the multiplex PCR reads through MiXCR, storing one row per CDR3 protein. The sample lists about 440,000 distinct CDR3 sequences, more than 13% occurring once. V was pared by 3 bases and J by 4 bases, with 19 bases between. The CDR3 consists of 16 residues. Germline assignment: CDR1 MNHEY and CDR2 SMNVEV (reference sequence). This sample also belongs to another study, concerning T cells in Graves' hyperthyroidism and ophthalmopathy.

This TCR was sampled from a woman aged 30 to 39 with Graves disease. This chain connects TRBV27 to TRBJ2-7; D possibly corresponds to TRBD1 (6 bases). This specimen was peripheral blood mononuclear cells (PBMCs), taken at new diagnosis, from a patient treated with antithyroid drugs. DNA of the CDR3: TGTGCCAGCAGTTTGGTCCCCCGACAGGAGCGTTACGAGCAGTACTTC. This translates into CASSLVPRQERYEQYF.